This T cell receptor (beta chain) derives from a study of blood T cell repertoires in COVID-19. Overall study context: Acute-phase and convalescent COVID-19 samples originated in the United States, Italy and Spain.

Method: immunoSEQ multiplex PCR; TCRdb's copy keeps in-frame clones and lacks some. The sample records a few hundred thousand clones, 70% to 90% being singletons. For recovered donors of Cohort 3, there were two negative PCRs, clearance, or symptom resolution. The CDR3 length is 15 residues. CDR1 is ENHRY and CDR2 is SYGVKD in the germline V gene. V was clipped by 3 bases and J by 4 bases, with 13 bases between them. The specimen sequenced was PBMCs or T cells enriched from blood (not recorded which). The rearrangement links TRBV10-3 to TRBJ1-3; maybe TRBD1 (5 bases). The TCR originated in a woman in her fifties or sixties who had recovered from COVID-19. Here the CDR3 reads CAISEQSRGGNTIYF. The CDR3 coding sequence is TGTGCCATCAGTGAACAATCAAGGGGCGGAAACACCATATATTTT.